One and the same sample provided the 10 T cell receptor beta chains below, sequenced in a study of T cell repertoires in cytomegalovirus infection. Their antigen targets remain unknown. MiXCR, applied by TCRdb to the reads, yields one record per CDR3 protein. The data contain 900,000 to 950,000 distinct CDR3 sequences, around 31% of them seen just once; the ten biggest clones take up around 15%. Sequenced here: cultured CD8+ T cells from PBMCs, sampled from culture after CMV antigen stimulation. Receptor source: a human donor in good health (CMV status not recorded). Some clones in this sample may be carry-over from other donors' samples.

The chain uses TRBV3-1 and TRBJ1-1, with 7 bases lining up with TRBD1. V gave up 0 bases and J gave up 7 bases; unmatched junction bases: 2. Germline CDR1 is LGHDT and CDR2 is YNNKEL (reference sequence). This CDR3 has 13 residues. For the CDR3, the DNA is TGTGCCAGCAGCCAAGAGGGGACAGTTGAAGCTTTCTTT. This gives the protein CASSQEGTVEAFF.

This clonotype was seen at least ten times. The chain employs TRBV2 and TRBJ2-2; tentatively, D is TRBD1 (6 bases). Trimming took off 2 bases at V and 2 bases at J, with 15 bases between the two ends. Germline lookup yields CDR1 SNHLY and CDR2 FYNNEI. The CDR3 contains 17 residues. The CDR3 DNA follows: TGTGCCAGCAGTGAACCTCCCGGGACATTTAACACCGGGGAGCTGTTTTTT. This sequence encodes CASSEPPGTFNTGELFF.

This clonotype was seen a handful of times. The chain recombines TRBV6-6 with TRBJ2-1, with D possibly matching TRBD2 (7 bases). The CDR3 consists of 18 residues. V lost 0 bases to trimming and J lost 1 base, with 16 bases between them. CDR1 and CDR2 (germline): MNHNY, SVGAGI (reference sequence). The CDR3 loop reads CASSYSREGVGSYNEQFF. The CDR3 DNA sequence: TGTGCCAGCAGTTACTCAAGGGAGGGGGTTGGATCCTACAATGAGCAGTTCTTC.

This clonotype was counted between two and nine times. The genes are TRBV11-2 and TRBJ2-5; TRBD2 matches 13 bases. The germline CDR1 and CDR2 sequences are SGHAT and FQNNGV. The CDR3 loop spans 16 amino acids. The J segment lost 5 bases and the V segment lost 3 bases, leaving 6 bases of the junction unmatched. In nucleotides, the CDR3 is TGTGCCAGCAGCTTCACTAGCGGGGGGGCGAGGGAGACCCAGTACTTC. Its protein product is CASSFTSGGARETQYF.

The chain uses TRBV19 and TRBJ2-3, with D perhaps TRBD2 (6 bases). This CDR3 region has 14 residues. The germline V gene has CDR1 LNHDA and CDR2 SQIVND (reference sequence). The V and J ends lost 4 bases and 1 base respectively, with 9 bases between them. DNA of the CDR3: TGTGCCAGTAGTAGCGGGGCCGGCACAGATACGCAGTATTTT. This encodes CASSSGAGTDTQYF.

V is TRBV5-3 and J is TRBJ2-5; D call uncertain. TRBV5-3 is placed among ORFs of uncertain function. This CDR3 comprises 13 residues. The ends were cut back, 8 bases at V and 3 bases at J, with 14 bases in the middle. The CDR3 nucleotides read TGTGCCAGTAGTGGCCCAGGAGAAGAGACCCAGTACTTC. Protein sequence: CASSGPGEETQYF.

This clonotype was recorded at least ten times. This chain links TRBV10-3 with TRBJ1-2, with no clear D. V lost 6 bases to trimming and J lost 4 bases, with 15 bases between them. Germline assignment: CDR1 ENHRY and CDR2 SYGVKD. CDR3 length equals 14 residues. The CDR3 loop reads CAIRALDVPYGYTF. The CDR3, as DNA: TGTGCCATCAGGGCCTTAGACGTCCCCTATGGCTACACCTTC.

The chain employs TRBV27 and TRBJ2-4, with 7 positions matching TRBD1. The CDR3 spans 16 residues. Germline lookup yields CDR1 MNHEY and CDR2 SMNVEV (reference sequence). Trimming cost V 5 bases and J 1 base; bases outside gene matches: 8. CDR3 coding DNA: TGTGCCAGCAGTCTACGTAGGGGGCCGGCCAAAAACATTCAGTACTTC. Amino acids: CASSLRRGPAKNIQYF.

In this sample, this clonotype turned up many times. The rearrangement joins TRBV20-1 to TRBJ1-4; D remains unclear. Germline values: CDR1 DFQATT, CDR2 SNEGSKA (reference sequence). The CDR3 spans 14 residues. V shed 3 bases and J shed 7 bases, with 15 bases lying between them. DNA for the CDR3: TGCAGTGCTAGCTTTAAAGTACGAGTTGAAAAACTGTTTTTT. Translated, it gives CSASFKVRVEKLFF.

The chain uses TRBV12-3 or TRBV12-4 and TRBJ2-3; 8 bases are a match to TRBD2. The CDR3 loop spans 16 amino acids. J gave up 0 bases and V 4 bases, and 6 bases lay outside the gene matches. The CDR3: CASSSGSGASTDTQYF. DNA of the CDR3: TGTGCCAGCAGTTCCGGTAGCGGGGCTAGCACAGATACGCAGTATTTT.